Below, one T cell receptor beta chain is given with its context. This clone was picked up one time. Its cognate antigen has yet to be identified. Base qualities were left out, and no much larger clone turns up one base away. V gives up 3 bases and J gives up 6 bases, and the segment between their germline ends measures 14 bases. Inclusive of the bounding cysteine and phenylalanine, the CDR3 is 14 residues long. The entry retains the CDR3 DNA only, 42 bases that are in frame from base 1. Taken from the germline V gene (reference sequence), the CDR1 and CDR2 loops are LGHDT and YNNKEL. The sample is drawn from a study of blood T cell repertoires in COVID-19 (dated by TCRdb to about 2020). Study-level background: Samples covering the acute and convalescent phases of COVID-19 were provided by collaborators in the United States, Italy and Spain. The dataset comprised deeply sampled blood TCRbeta repertoires from subjects exposed to, actively infected with, or recovered from COVID-19. Sample metadata almost always included a de-identified subject ID, COVID-19 status, age in years and sex. Samples were obtained from the ongoing ImmuneRACE study (first 160 participants) and from about 1,300 subjects provided by 6 global collaborators. HLA class I and class II types, where available, came from metadata supplied by the sample provider rather than from assay-based typing. The material from the prospective study consisted of cDNA or gDNA derived from T cells, B-cell-depleted T cells, or PBMCs. The repertoires were made available in a free public database intended to serve as a resource for research on the immune response to SARS-CoV-2. General findings and caveats noted by the study authors: Clinical and demographic metadata were provided uncurated, with the amount varying by source and participant.

Whole blood was collected in K2EDTA tubes by collaborating institutions according to the institutions' own protocols. Collaborator samples were shipped for TCRbeta analysis as frozen whole blood, isolated PBMCs, or DNA extracted from either sample type. The immunoSEQ Assay, a bias-controlled multiplex PCR, was used to amplify TCRbeta CDR3 regions from genomic DNA. Per the original workflow: The number of nucleated cells in each sample was estimated from the amplification of reference gene primers within the assay. To quantify the absolute abundance of each unique TCRbeta CDR3 rearrangement, sequence reads were collapsed and filtered. For each sample, productive Simpson clonality was calculated by taking the square root of Simpson's diversity index across productive rearrangements. The immuneACCESS repertoire file appears here via TCRdb, limited to in-frame rearrangements. These files lack a portion of the clones; in checked studies, under half of the deficit traces to unresolved V genes, and the cause of the others is not known. The V and J calls and clone size were taken over from that table, and D and trimming were inferred from the DNA. The sample yields under 150,000 clones; about nine tenths were counted once. Clones ranked in the top ten supply over 4% of the sample.

The clonotype was recovered from a woman between 45 and 65 years old with acute or convalescent COVID-19. Recombination linked TRBV3-1 (or the pseudogene TRBV3-2) to TRBJ1-1; the D gene lacks a confident call. Source material: peripheral blood. DNA sequence: TGTGCCAGCAGCCACGGAATATCGGGGTCTGAAGCTTTCTTT. Its product reads: CASSHGISGSEAFF.